The clone carrying this T cell receptor beta chain turned up a few times. In the study's own analysis: Amplification of reference gene primers provided the estimated nucleated cell counts. Generated by immunoSEQ multiplex PCR, the TCRdb table keeps only in-frame clones and is missing some. V and J calls and clone size are copied from that table; D and trimming were computed from the DNA. Among fewer than 65,000 clones, approximately 82% were seen once, and the ten largest hold about 3.2%. This specimen belongs to a study of blood T cell repertoires in COVID-19. Study summary: Whether acute or convalescent, the COVID-19 samples came from the United States, Italy and Spain.

CDR3 length: 13 residues. The V gene lost 6 bases and the J gene lost 8 bases, with 16 bases spanning the gap. Germline V gene lookup returns CDR1 LNHDA and CDR2 SQIVND (reference sequence). The sequence was collected from a man between 60 and 70 years old with acute or convalescent COVID-19. The gene calls are TRBV19 and TRBJ1-2; weak D call: TRBD1 (6 bases). The sequenced sample was peripheral blood. CDR3 loop: CASRFNRDKGYTF. The CDR3 DNA sequence: TGTGCCAGTAGATTTAACCGGGACAAAGGCTACACCTTC.